Listed below are T cell receptor beta chains from one sample, sequenced in a study of blood T cell repertoires in COVID-19. Clones were sequenced by immunoSEQ multiplex PCR, and TCRdb holds only the in-frame ones, with some missing. The table lists 200,000 or so clones, more than 65% of them singletons. Sequencing was carried out using peripheral blood. Receptor source: a woman aged 30 to 39 who had recovered from COVID-19. Both conserved end residues are part of each CDR3. Fields, in order: clone size, J gene, D gene, V gene, CDR3 protein, CDR3 DNA. A D gene is named only where the DNA matches it firmly. Expanded clones are given a class, and other clones once, few, many or no size at all.

size: -; J: TRBJ2-3; D: -; V: TRBV24-1; CDR3: CATSGRRFGTDTQYF; DNA: TGTGCCACCAGTGGGCGGCGGTTCGGGACAGATACGCAGTATTTT
size: -; J: TRBJ1-2; D: -; V: TRBV7-9; CDR3: CASSLAGGPYGYTF; DNA: TGTGCCAGCAGCCTCGCGGGGGGGCCCTATGGCTACACCTTC
size: -; J: TRBJ1-5; D: TRBD1; V: TRBV6-6; CDR3: CASSQGQYNQPQHF; DNA: TGTGCCAGCAGTCAGGGACAGTACAATCAGCCCCAGCATTTT
size: -; J: TRBJ2-5; D: -; V: TRBV20-1; CDR3: CSAYIEGTQYF; DNA: TGCAGTGCCTACATCGAGGGGACCCAGTACTTC
size: -; J: TRBJ1-2; D: -; V: TRBV18; CDR3: CASSPIPTGYGYTF; DNA: TGTGCCAGCTCACCAATCCCCACTGGCTATGGCTACACCTTC
size: -; J: TRBJ1-2; D: -; V: TRBV7-9; CDR3: CASSLALVQLYGYTF; DNA: TGTGCCAGCAGCTTAGCGCTGGTACAGCTTTATGGCTACACCTTC
size: -; J: TRBJ2-2; D: -; V: TRBV5-4; CDR3: CASSSTGRAGGGELFF; DNA: TGTGCCAGCAGCTCCACCGGGAGAGCAGGGGGCGGGGAGCTGTTTTTT
size: -; J: TRBJ1-6; D: TRBD1; V: TRBV15; CDR3: CATSGQGYNPLHF; DNA: TGTGCCACCAGCGGACAGGGCTATAATCCCCTCCACTTT
size: few; J: TRBJ1-5; D: -; V: TRBV6-5; CDR3: CASRSTGFGNQPQHF; DNA: TGTGCCAGCAGGTCCACAGGGTTTGGGAATCAGCCCCAGCATTTT
size: -; J: TRBJ1-4; D: -; V: TRBV6-6; CDR3: CASSGLTPDSSLGLFF; DNA: TGTGCCAGCAGTGGATTAACCCCGGACTCCTCTTTAGGACTGTTTTTT
size: -; J: TRBJ2-7; D: TRBD2; V: TRBV7-2; CDR3: CASSFFGTSGRYEQYF; DNA: TGTGCCAGCAGTTTTTTCGGGACTAGCGGCCGCTACGAGCAGTACTTC
size: -; J: TRBJ2-1; D: -; V: TRBV5-1; CDR3: CASRATGSGFNEQFF; DNA: TGCGCCAGCAGGGCTACAGGGTCGGGTTTCAATGAGCAGTTCTTC
size: -; J: TRBJ2-3; D: TRBD2; V: TRBV28; CDR3: CASSPLGGRATDTQYF; DNA: TGTGCCAGCAGTCCATTGGGAGGGAGGGCCACAGATACGCAGTATTTT
size: -; J: TRBJ1-3; D: -; V: TRBV7-9; CDR3: CASSPLGGGSGNTIYF; DNA: TGTGCCAGCAGCCCCCTCGGGGGGGGCTCTGGAAACACCATATATTTT
size: once; J: TRBJ2-5; D: TRBD2; V: TRBV30; CDR3: CAWSGRGAGAQETQYF; DNA: TGTGCCTGGAGTGGTCGGGGAGCGGGAGCGCAAGAGACCCAGTACTTC
size: -; J: TRBJ2-2; D: TRBD1; V: TRBV7-3; CDR3: CASSSPGQGRTGELFF; DNA: TGTGCCAGCAGCTCGCCGGGACAGGGGAGGACCGGGGAGCTGTTTTTT
size: -; J: TRBJ1-4; D: -; V: TRBV7-9; CDR3: CASSLQGGKTNEKLFF; DNA: TGTGCCAGCAGCTTACAGGGCGGGAAAACTAATGAAAAACTGTTTTTT
size: few; J: TRBJ1-5; D: TRBD1; V: TRBV4-1; CDR3: CASSRGQGNQPQHF; DNA: TGCGCCAGCAGCCGCGGACAGGGGAATCAGCCCCAGCATTTT
size: -; J: TRBJ2-7; D: -; V: TRBV6-5; CDR3: CASSYGSEGSSYEQYF; DNA: TGTGCCAGCAGTTACGGCAGTGAAGGGAGCTCCTACGAGCAGTACTTC
size: -; J: TRBJ1-5; D: -; V: TRBV6-1; CDR3: CASSEAARYSNQPQHF; DNA: TGTGCCAGCAGTGAAGCGGCGCGGTATAGCAATCAGCCCCAGCATTTT
size: -; J: TRBJ2-2; D: TRBD2; V: TRBV6-6; CDR3: CASSPQEGLAGTGELFF; DNA: TGTGCCAGCAGTCCTCAGGAGGGACTAGCGGGAACCGGGGAGCTGTTTTTT
size: -; J: TRBJ1-2; D: TRBD1; V: TRBV10-3; CDR3: CAIRAMPGGGGYTF; DNA: TGTGCCATCAGAGCTATGCCAGGGGGAGGAGGCTACACCTTC
size: -; J: TRBJ2-1; D: TRBD2; V: TRBV27; CDR3: CASRGLAGDYNEQFF; DNA: TGTGCCAGCAGGGGACTAGCGGGAGATTACAATGAGCAGTTCTTC
size: -; J: TRBJ2-1; D: -; V: TRBV5-5; CDR3: CASSLVPLANSYNEQFF; DNA: TGTGCCAGCAGCTTGGTCCCCCTAGCGAACTCCTACAATGAGCAGTTCTTC
size: -; J: TRBJ2-7; D: TRBD2; V: TRBV3-1/TRBV3-2; CDR3: CASSQPPREGEQYF; DNA: TGTGCCAGCAGCCAACCCCCCAGGGAGGGGGAGCAGTACTTC
size: -; J: TRBJ1-4; D: TRBD1; V: TRBV7-2; CDR3: CASSSGTGNEKLFF; DNA: TGTGCCAGCAGCTCCGGGACAGGCAATGAAAAACTGTTTTTT
size: few; J: TRBJ2-3; D: -; V: TRBV29-1; CDR3: CSVRRGRYTDTQYF; DNA: TGCAGCGTTCGGAGGGGCCGATACACAGATACGCAGTATTTT
size: once; J: TRBJ1-2; D: -; V: TRBV9; CDR3: CASSVNPGEDGTYGYTF; DNA: TGTGCCAGCAGCGTAAATCCCGGTGAGGACGGGACTTATGGCTACACCTTC